Listed below are T cell receptor beta chains from one sample, sequenced in a study of T cells in narcolepsy. Here immunoSEQ multiplex PCR was the method, and the copy in TCRdb shows in-frame clones only, minus some. Among over 30,000 clones, 70% to 85% were seen once, and the ten largest hold approximately 1.7%. The sample was CD45RA- memory CD4+ T cells from PBMCs. The receptors originated from a human donor with narcolepsy. Both conserved end residues are part of each CDR3. A D gene is named only where the DNA matches it firmly. Only part of the rows carry a size: once, few, many, or a class if the clone is expanded.

TRBD1	TRBJ2-1	TRBV19	few	TGTGCCAGTAGTACCTACAGGGGGAGCTCCTACAATGAGCAGTTCTTC	CASSTYRGSSYNEQFF
.	TRBJ2-3	TRBV9	.	TGTGCCAGCAGCGTAGCCGGAGGAGATACGCAGTATTTT	CASSVAGGDTQYF
TRBD1	TRBJ1-4	TRBV5-5	.	TGTGCCAGCAGTACTTGGGGAGGGGGCGGAGAAAAACTGTTTTTT	CASSTWGGGGEKLFF
.	TRBJ1-2	TRBV30	.	TGTGCCTGGAGTGTCTCCAGGACCTATGGCTACACCTTC	CAWSVSRTYGYTF
TRBD1	TRBJ2-1	TRBV18	once	TGTGCCAGCTCACCACCTAACAGGGGGTACAATGAGCAGTTCTTC	CASSPPNRGYNEQFF
TRBD2	TRBJ2-5	TRBV7-2	.	TGTGCCAGCAGCCCGGCGGTGCGGGGGGCGGAGGAGACCCAGTACTTC	CASSPAVRGAEETQYF
.	TRBJ1-1	TRBV29-1	.	TGCAGCGTTGAAAGGGAAACGACTGAAGCTTTCTTT	CSVERETTEAFF
.	TRBJ1-2	TRBV7-9	.	TGTGCCAGCAGCTCAACTGCCTCTTCCTATGGCTACACCTTC	CASSSTASSYGYTF
.	TRBJ1-2	TRBV2	.	TGTGCCAGCTATTTGGATGGCTACACCTTC	CASYLDGYTF
.	TRBJ2-5	TRBV6-1	.	TGTGCCAGCAGTGAAGGGCGGGCACAGACCCAGTACTTC	CASSEGRAQTQYF
.	TRBJ2-7	TRBV7-9	.	TGTGCCAGCAGCTTTGGACGGGCCCTTCTTTCCAGCTCCTACGAGCAGTACTTC	CASSFGRALLSSSYEQYF
.	TRBJ1-4	TRBV5-1	.	TGCGCCAGCAGCTTGGCACAGTTAAATGAAAAACTGTTTTTT	CASSLAQLNEKLFF
TRBD2	TRBJ2-3	TRBV30	.	TGTGCCTGGAGTGTGCCCCTGATAGCGGGGAGCACAGATACGCAGTATTTT	CAWSVPLIAGSTDTQYF
.	TRBJ2-3	TRBV28	.	TGTGCCAGCAGAAATCCGGGACACCTCACAGATACGCAGTATTTT	CASRNPGHLTDTQYF
TRBD1	TRBJ1-1	TRBV28	.	TGTGCCACCCTCAGACGACAGGGGGCAACGGGCACTGAAGCTTTCTTT	CATLRRQGATGTEAFF
.	TRBJ1-5	TRBV7-9	.	TGTGCCAGCACACCGGGGCAGGGGAATAGCAATCAGCCCCAGCATTTT	CASTPGQGNSNQPQHF
.	TRBJ2-3	TRBV7-2	once	TGTGCCAGCAGGCAGGCCGGAGGGGCCGGCACAGATACGCAGTATTTT	CASRQAGGAGTDTQYF
.	TRBJ1-1	TRBV7-2	.	TGTGCCAGCACCTACTCAGGGGCTAGCACTGAAGCTTTCTTT	CASTYSGASTEAFF
TRBD1	TRBJ2-5	TRBV10-2	.	TGCGCCAGCACAGGGGGAAGGGCCACAGAGACCCAGTACTTC	CASTGGRATETQYF
.	TRBJ1-1	TRBV5-1	.	TGCGCCAGCAGCTTTAACATGATGAACACTGAAGCTTTCTTT	CASSFNMMNTEAFF
.	TRBJ1-3	TRBV25-1	.	TGTGCCAGCAGTGAATGGGCTGACAGGACCTCTGGAAACACCATATATTTT	CASSEWADRTSGNTIYF
.	TRBJ1-1	TRBV6-1	.	TGTGCCAGCCAATCGCAGGGGACCTCGAACACTGAAGCTTTCTTT	CASQSQGTSNTEAFF
TRBD1	TRBJ2-5	TRBV30	.	TGTGCCCGTGAAGGGAATAGGGGGCGGGAGACCCAGTACTTC	CAREGNRGRETQYF
.	TRBJ2-5	TRBV7-9	.	TGTGCCAGCAGCCCTTCACTGCGGGGTCAAGAGACCCAGTACTTC	CASSPSLRGQETQYF
.	TRBJ1-2	TRBV4-3	.	TGCGCCAGCAGCCAAGATGGGAACTATGGCTACACCTTC	CASSQDGNYGYTF
.	TRBJ2-5	TRBV9	once	TGTGCCAGCAGCGTAGCTAATCGGGCAGGACAAGAGACCCAGTACTTC	CASSVANRAGQETQYF
TRBD2	TRBJ2-5	TRBV7-9	.	TGTGCCAGCAGCTTAGCCAGCGGGGGGGCCCTGGAGACCCAGTACTTC	CASSLASGGALETQYF
TRBD1	TRBJ2-2	TRBV29-1	.	TGCAGCGCCAGCAACAGGGGAGACACCGGGGAGCTGTTTTTT	CSASNRGDTGELFF
.	TRBJ2-3	TRBV7-8	.	TGTGCCAGCAGTTCCGGGCGCACAGATACGCAGTATTTT	CASSSGRTDTQYF
.	TRBJ1-6	TRBV9	.	TGTGCCAGCAGCGTATCAGACCTCTATAATTCACCCCTCCACTTT	CASSVSDLYNSPLHF
.	TRBJ2-3	TRBV4-2	.	TGTGCCAGCAGCCAAGCCCAGGGGGGTAGCACAGATACGCAGTATTTT	CASSQAQGGSTDTQYF
.	TRBJ1-1	TRBV14	.	TGTGCCAGCAGCCAAGTCGGGAGGTGGAACACTGAAGCTTTCTTT	CASSQVGRWNTEAFF
TRBD1	TRBJ2-3	TRBV5-4	.	TGTGCCAGCAGCTTGGGGACAGGGCCATCTTTACCCACAGATACGCAGTATTTT	CASSLGTGPSLPTDTQYF
TRBD1	TRBJ2-2	TRBV6-4	.	TGTGCCAGCAGTGTAGAGGGTATGGGGACAGTGAACACCGGGGAGCTGTTTTTT	CASSVEGMGTVNTGELFF
.	TRBJ1-6	TRBV5-4	few	TGTGCCAGCAGTGGGTTGAATTCACCCCTCCACTTT	CASSGLNSPLHF
.	TRBJ2-7	TRBV27	.	TGTGCCAGCAGTTTAAGGGAGAACTACGAGCAGTACTTC	CASSLRENYEQYF
.	TRBJ2-7	TRBV5-8	.	TGTGCCAGCAGCTCAGTCTCCGAGCAGTACTTC	CASSSVSEQYF
TRBD1	TRBJ1-4	TRBV5-1	few	TGCGCCAGCAGCTTGGGGGACAGGGGGAAGGAAAAACTGTTTTTT	CASSLGDRGKEKLFF
TRBD2	TRBJ2-1	TRBV19	.	TGTGCCAGTAGTCCCCCTTTTTTCGGGGGGGGCTCCTACAATGAGCAGTTCTTC	CASSPPFFGGGSYNEQFF
TRBD1	TRBJ2-3	TRBV30	.	TGTGCCTGGAGTGTTAGAGGGACAGGCCTTTCAGATACGCAGTATTTT	CAWSVRGTGLSDTQYF
.	TRBJ1-3	TRBV9	.	TGTGCCAGCAGCGTAAGCGTTGGGGGGGGATCTGGAAACACCATATATTTT	CASSVSVGGGSGNTIYF
TRBD2	TRBJ2-1	TRBV5-4	few	TGTGCCAGCAGCGAAGGACTAGCGGGGCCCAATGAGCAGTTCTTC	CASSEGLAGPNEQFF
TRBD2	TRBJ2-7	TRBV2	.	TGTGCCAGAGGGACCCAGCGGGGGGGGGAAGAGCAGTACTTC	CARGTQRGGEEQYF
.	TRBJ2-5	TRBV7-2	.	TGTGCCAGCAGCTTAGCTTCGGTGGAGACCCAGTACTTC	CASSLASVETQYF
.	TRBJ1-2	TRBV10-2	.	TGCGCCAGCAGTGATCCCCTTAAGTCATATGGCTACACCTTC	CASSDPLKSYGYTF
TRBD1	TRBJ2-3	TRBV6-4	.	TGTGCCAGCAGTCCAAACGGACAGGGGACAGATACGCAGTATTTT	CASSPNGQGTDTQYF
TRBD1	TRBJ2-3	TRBV7-2	.	TGTGCCAGCAGCTTCAGGGGACAGGGAACAGATACGCAGTATTTT	CASSFRGQGTDTQYF
TRBD1	TRBJ2-7	TRBV9	.	TGTGCCAGCTCGGACAGGGGAAGGCAGTACTTC	CASSDRGRQYF
TRBD2	TRBJ2-1	TRBV7-2	.	TGTGCCAGCAGGCCCGCTAGCGGGGGGGCCCACAATGAGCAGTTCTTC	CASRPASGGAHNEQFF
TRBD1	TRBJ2-5	TRBV5-1	.	TGCGCCAGCAGCTTGGCACAGGGGGTAGAGACCCAGTACTTC	CASSLAQGVETQYF
.	TRBJ1-2	TRBV28	.	TGTGCCAGCAGTTCGACGGCGGGAGGGTATGGCTACACCTTC	CASSSTAGGYGYTF
.	TRBJ2-2	TRBV10-1	.	TGCGCCAGCAGTGGGTCCCCGGGCGTTGGGACCGGGGAGCTGTTTTTT	CASSGSPGVGTGELFF
.	TRBJ2-7	TRBV16	.	TGTGCCAGCAGCCAATTTGTGGGGACCTACGAGCAGTACTTC	CASSQFVGTYEQYF
.	TRBJ1-3	TRBV5-5	.	TGTGCCAGCAGCGGTCAATGGGGATCTGGAAACACCATATATTTT	CASSGQWGSGNTIYF
.	TRBJ1-2	TRBV7-9	.	TGTGCCAGCAGCCCGTCGGGCAGAGAGTATGGCTACACCTTC	CASSPSGREYGYTF
.	TRBJ2-1	TRBV30	.	TGTGCCTGCTCGGGGCGGATTGAGCAGTTCTTC	CACSGRIEQFF
.	TRBJ1-2	TRBV7-2	few	TGTGCCAGCAGAAGAGAGGGCCAGGGTCCCTACTATGGCTACACCTTC	CASRREGQGPYYGYTF